This T cell receptor beta chain emerged from a study of T cell responses to AZD1222 COVID-19 vaccine. Remarks on this clone: The antigen remains unidentified.

Clones were sequenced by immunoSEQ multiplex PCR, and TCRdb holds only the in-frame ones, with some missing. The data show 110,000 or so clones, approximately 90% seen once. The germline V gene has CDR1 LGHNA and CDR2 YSLEER. This CDR3 has 14 amino acids. V dropped 1 base and J dropped 4 bases, with 10 bases sitting between them. Study observations and caveats: White British donors predominated, females outnumbered males, and clonal diversity was possibly underestimated. Rises in breadth and depth of Spike-specific TCRs came after two AZD1222 doses. Close to half of all spike-specific TCRs reportedly target regions of the variants that are unmutated.

The clonotype comes from an adult who received the AZD1222 COVID-19 vaccine. The sample was peripheral blood, taken 28 days after the second AZD1222 dose. The gene calls are TRBV4-3 and TRBJ1-2; D is possibly TRBD1 (5 bases). In DNA, the CDR3 is TGCGCCAGCAGCCAAGGAGGGGCAGGCTATGGCTACACCTTC. It specifies CASSQGGAGYGYTF.